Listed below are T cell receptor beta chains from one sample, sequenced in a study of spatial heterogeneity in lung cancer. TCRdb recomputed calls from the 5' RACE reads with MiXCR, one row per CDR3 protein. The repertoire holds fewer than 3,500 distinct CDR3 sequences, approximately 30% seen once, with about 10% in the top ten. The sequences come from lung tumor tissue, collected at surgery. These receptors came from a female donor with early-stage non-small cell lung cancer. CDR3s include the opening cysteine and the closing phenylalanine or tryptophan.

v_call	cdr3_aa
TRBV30	CAWSKKGTEAFF
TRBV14	CASSWPGPFMEQYF
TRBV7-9	CASSPRRVSTDTQYF
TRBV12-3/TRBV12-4	CASSYRPSGGFDEQFF
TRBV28	CASSPHDRGYGYTF
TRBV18	CASSPLQGRGEQYF
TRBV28	CASSLFVASGALYNEQFF
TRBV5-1	CASSLKGASTGELFF
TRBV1	CTSSQGTSGREYEQFF
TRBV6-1	CASSEFEQNTGELFF
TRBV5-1	CASSLVAENTEAFF
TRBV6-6	CASTIGNEQFF
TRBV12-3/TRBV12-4	CASSPSSGGYSPLHF
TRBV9	CASSVHGTGINEQFF
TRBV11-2	CASSLVWGGSYNEQFF
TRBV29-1	CSAWVDTEAFF
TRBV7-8	CASSISPGQLFF
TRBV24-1	CATSARASLRQETQYF
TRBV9	CASSASGSATGELFF
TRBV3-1	CASSPILDQEQFF
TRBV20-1	CSAREWYEQYF
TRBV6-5	CASSYQTLNSPLHF
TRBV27	CASSPETGRDEQYF
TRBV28	CASSLVGGAQETQYF
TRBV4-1	CASSQGVGASYNEQFF
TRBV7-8	CASSPGTGGYNEQFF
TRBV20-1	CSASLAGTYNEQFF
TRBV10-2	CASSDYIGNEQFF
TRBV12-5	CASGTGMGVNNEQFF
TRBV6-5	CASSSLRAGLGRQTQYF
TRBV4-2	CASSQWLADYNEQFF
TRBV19	CASTRSSYSNQPQHF
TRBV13	CASSPGAWETQYF
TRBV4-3	CASSRLLRGSATNEKLFF